This is a list of T cell receptor beta chains from one sample in a study of CD4+ T cells in melanoma. The assay was immunoSEQ multiplex PCR, and TCRdb's table has in-frame clones only and misses some. This table holds some 20,000 clones, 83% found once. The sequenced sample was cells from a culture (not recorded whether cultured in vitro). The receptors here all came from a human donor with melanoma. Both conserved end residues are part of each CDR3. Each record gives: J gene, V gene, D gene, clone size, CDR3 DNA, CDR3 protein. A D gene is named only where the DNA matches it firmly. Not all rows give a size; the values are once, few, many and, for expanded clones, a class.

TRBJ2-7 | TRBV28 | NA | NA | TGTGCCAGCACAGGGTACCACGAGCAGTACTTC | CASTGYHEQYF
TRBJ2-5 | TRBV2 | TRBD2 | few | TGTGCCAGCCGGCTAGCGGGGGGGGCCGGTAGGGAGACCCAGTACTTC | CASRLAGGAGRETQYF
TRBJ2-7 | TRBV10-3 | NA | NA | TGTGCCATCGCAAAAAATTCAGGGGGAGGTGTACGCTACGAGCAGTACTTC | CAIAKNSGGGVRYEQYF
TRBJ1-2 | TRBV18 | TRBD1 | few | TGTGCCAGCTCAAACGTACAGGGGAGAACCTTC | CASSNVQGRTF
TRBJ2-5 | TRBV30 | NA | NA | TGTGCCTGGAGAGGTGGGGCGGTCAGAGAGACCCAGTACTTC | CAWRGGAVRETQYF
TRBJ2-7 | TRBV6-5 | NA | NA | TGTGCCAGCAGTTACGCCCGGGGGCGATACGAGCAGTACTTC | CASSYARGRYEQYF
TRBJ2-7 | TRBV30 | NA | NA | TGTGCCTGGAGCTCAAGCAGCTCCCGGGGCCAAGAACTCTACGAGCAGTACTTC | CAWSSSSSRGQELYEQYF
TRBJ2-5 | TRBV21-1 | NA | NA | TGTGCCAGCAGCAGCCGGGACAGGGAGCCCCAGTACTTC | CASSSRDREPQYF
TRBJ1-2 | TRBV6-1 | NA | NA | TGTGCCAGCAGTGAAGCGCGGCAGAATTATGGCTACACCTTC | CASSEARQNYGYTF
TRBJ2-2 | TRBV4-2 | TRBD1 | NA | TGTGCCAGCAGCCAAGATCCGTCAGGGGGTAACACCGGGGAGCTGTTTTTT | CASSQDPSGGNTGELFF
TRBJ1-2 | TRBV11-2 | NA | NA | TGTGCCAGCAGCTTATCGATTTATGGGGATGGCTACACCTTC | CASSLSIYGDGYTF
TRBJ1-2 | TRBV7-9 | NA | NA | TGTGCCAGCAGCTTAGCCGCAGGGGAGTTTGACACCTTC | CASSLAAGEFDTF
TRBJ1-1 | TRBV25-1 | NA | NA | TGTGCCAGCAGGGTTGGCGGAATAAACACTGAAGCTTTCTTT | CASRVGGINTEAFF
TRBJ1-1 | TRBV11-2 | NA | NA | TGTGCCAGCAGCTTAGACAGGGGCACTGAAGCTTTCTTT | CASSLDRGTEAFF
TRBJ1-1 | TRBV6-5 | NA | NA | TGTGCCAGCAGTTACCAGCCCGGGGGCCACACTGAAGCTTTCTTT | CASSYQPGGHTEAFF
TRBJ2-7 | TRBV9 | NA | NA | TGTGCCAGCAGCGCGTACCGACTGGTAGGGGAGGACGAGCAGTACTTC | CASSAYRLVGEDEQYF
TRBJ2-7 | TRBV4-1 | NA | NA | TGCGCCAGCAGCCAAGCCGACAGGCTGTCCTACGAGCAGTACTTC | CASSQADRLSYEQYF
TRBJ1-5 | TRBV5-1 | NA | NA | TGCGCCAGCAGCTTGGATCCGAGAACGGGTCAGCCCCAGCATTTT | CASSLDPRTGQPQHF
TRBJ2-7 | TRBV11-2 | NA | NA | TGTGCCAGCAGCTTAGATAGACAGTCGGTGCAGTACTTC | CASSLDRQSVQYF
TRBJ1-1 | TRBV9 | NA | NA | TGTGCCAGCAGCGTAGGTATAGGGAACACTGAAGCTTTCTTT | CASSVGIGNTEAFF
TRBJ1-1 | TRBV7-2 | NA | NA | TGTGCCAGCAGCCCGAGTCTCCTTAAGGCGAACACTGAAGCTTTCTTT | CASSPSLLKANTEAFF
TRBJ1-6 | TRBV11-2 | NA | NA | TGTGCCAGCAGCTCCGTATCTATTAATTCACCCCTCCACTTT | CASSSVSINSPLHF
TRBJ2-1 | TRBV6-1 | TRBD1 | NA | TGTGCCAGCAGTGAACCCGGACAGGGGAGCCTGGGAGAGCAGTTCTTC | CASSEPGQGSLGEQFF
TRBJ1-5 | TRBV2 | NA | once | TGTGCCAGCACCCTCCCGGGGACACGCAATCAGCCCCAGCATTTT | CASTLPGTRNQPQHF
TRBJ1-5 | TRBV2 | TRBD1 | NA | TGTGCCAGCAGCACAGGGGGTCGACAGCCCCAGCATTTT | CASSTGGRQPQHF
TRBJ2-3 | TRBV18 | TRBD1 | NA | TGTGCCAGCTCACCAGGTGCGGACAGGGGGCAAGATACGCAGTATTTT | CASSPGADRGQDTQYF
TRBJ1-1 | TRBV7-2 | NA | NA | TGTGCCAGCAGCTTATATAACACCTGGGACACTGAAGCTTTCTTT | CASSLYNTWDTEAFF
TRBJ2-5 | TRBV11-2 | TRBD2 | NA | TGTGCCAGCAGCTTGATAGCGGGGGGGCCTTGGGCGGAGACCCAGTACTTC | CASSLIAGGPWAETQYF
TRBJ1-1 | TRBV18 | NA | NA | TGTGCCAGCTCACCGGATGGGAACACTGAAGCTTTCTTT | CASSPDGNTEAFF
TRBJ1-2 | TRBV9 | NA | NA | TGTGCCAGCTCCGTTGGACAGCAGAAGACCTTC | CASSVGQQKTF
TRBJ2-3 | TRBV2 | TRBD1 | NA | TGTGCCAGCAGAACTCCGGGACAGATCACAGATACGCAGTATTTT | CASRTPGQITDTQYF
TRBJ1-1 | TRBV20-1 | NA | once | TGCAGTGCGGTGGAATACACTGAAGCTTTCTTT | CSAVEYTEAFF
TRBJ2-1 | TRBV5-4 | TRBD2 | few | TGTGCCAGCAGGACGGGGGGGCGGTCGGCGAATGAGCAGTTCTTC | CASRTGGRSANEQFF
TRBJ2-7 | TRBV7-2 | NA | NA | TGTGCCAGCAGCCGGCGCGGGGGCACAGCCTACGAGCAGTACTTC | CASSRRGGTAYEQYF
TRBJ1-2 | TRBV7-9 | NA | NA | TGTGCCAGCAGCTTAGGGCATCCGGGATCGGAAGGCTACACCTTC | CASSLGHPGSEGYTF
TRBJ2-5 | TRBV5-1 | NA | once | TGCGCCAGCAGCTTGGGGGTGTACCAAGAGACCCAGTACTTC | CASSLGVYQETQYF
TRBJ1-5 | TRBV4-1 | NA | NA | TGCGCCAGCAGCCAAAGCGGGGTGAGGGGCAATCAGCCCCAGCATTTT | CASSQSGVRGNQPQHF
TRBJ2-2 | TRBV6-5 | NA | NA | TGTGCCAGCAGTTACGACGGAAACGGGGAGCTGTTTTTT | CASSYDGNGELFF
TRBJ2-1 | TRBV6-1 | NA | NA | TGTGCCAGCAGTGTCTGGGCTAACAATGAGCAGTTCTTC | CASSVWANNEQFF
TRBJ2-4 | TRBV18 | NA | NA | TGTGCCAGCTCGCGAACCTCGGGCCAATTAATAGCCAAAAACATTCAGTACTTC | CASSRTSGQLIAKNIQYF
TRBJ1-6 | TRBV6-6 | NA | NA | TGTGCCAGCAGTTACTCGACAATCTCCTATAATTCACCCCTCCACTTT | CASSYSTISYNSPLHF
TRBJ2-5 | TRBV5-6 | NA | NA | TGTGCCAGCAGCTCCATAGGCCGGGAGACCCAGTACTTC | CASSSIGRETQYF
TRBJ2-6 | TRBV5-4 | NA | NA | TGTGCCAGCAGCCTTGGGACACGCTCTGGGGCCAACGTCCTGACTTTC | CASSLGTRSGANVLTF
TRBJ1-3 | TRBV5-1 | NA | NA | TGCGCCAGCAGCTTGCGCGAGGGTGGCTCTGGAAACACCATATATTTT | CASSLREGGSGNTIYF
TRBJ2-7 | TRBV10-3 | NA | few | TGTGCCATCAGTAACGCGCAGGCGCTTGGGGAGTACTTC | CAISNAQALGEYF
TRBJ2-5 | TRBV7-9 | NA | NA | TGTGCCAGCAGCTTAGTTTCGGCGGTCGGGACCCAGTACTTC | CASSLVSAVGTQYF
TRBJ2-3 | TRBV7-8 | NA | NA | TGTGCCAGCAGCCCAAGTCAGCAGACGGTAGATACGCAGTATTTT | CASSPSQQTVDTQYF
TRBJ2-3 | TRBV5-1 | NA | once | TGCGCCAGCAGCTTCCCAGGGGAGGTAGATACGCAGTATTTT | CASSFPGEVDTQYF
TRBJ2-2 | TRBV7-3 | TRBD2 | NA | TGTGCCAGCAGCCCCGCCGGGGGGGCCTTCACCGGGGAGCTGTTTTTT | CASSPAGGAFTGELFF
TRBJ1-5 | TRBV21-1 | NA | NA | TGTGCCAGCAGCAAAGGGCGGACAGGGGGCTTAATTTGCAATCAGCCCCAGCATTTT | CASSKGRTGGLICNQPQHF
TRBJ2-2 | TRBV10-2 | TRBD2 | NA | TGCGCCAGCAGTGAACGGGGACTAGCGGGTGGGGAGCTGTTTTTT | CASSERGLAGGELFF
TRBJ2-3 | TRBV6-5 | NA | NA | TGTGCCAGCAGTTACGCGGGCAGCACAGATACGCAGTATTTT | CASSYAGSTDTQYF
TRBJ1-5 | TRBV10-3 | NA | NA | TGTGCCATCAGTGACATTCAAGGCAATCAGCCCCAGCATTTT | CAISDIQGNQPQHF
TRBJ1-6 | TRBV18 | NA | once | TGTGCCAGCTCAGAAATTGGCAACCCAAATTCACCCCTCCACTTT | CASSEIGNPNSPLHF
TRBJ2-7 | TRBV4-2 | TRBD2 | few | TGTGCCAGCAGCCGCGGCGGGGGGGCGGACGAGCAGTACTTC | CASSRGGGADEQYF
TRBJ2-7 | TRBV7-6 | NA | NA | TGTGCCAGCAGCATATTCTTAGGCGTGGAGCAGTACTTC | CASSIFLGVEQYF
TRBJ2-3 | TRBV11-1 | TRBD1 | NA | TGTGCCAGCAGCCAAGACAGGGGGCGGACAGATACGCAGTATTTT | CASSQDRGRTDTQYF
TRBJ1-2 | TRBV6-1 | TRBD1 | NA | TGTGCCAGCGCAGGATCAGGGGGTAACTATGGCTACACCTTC | CASAGSGGNYGYTF
TRBJ2-2 | TRBV7-3 | TRBD1 | NA | TGTGCCAGCAGCTGGAAACAGGGGACCGGGGAGCTGTTTTTT | CASSWKQGTGELFF